Listed here are 6 T cell receptor beta chains from one sample, sequenced in a study of CD8 T cells in ankylosing spondylitis. Each CDR3 protein gets one entry after TCRdb re-called the 5' RACE reads with MiXCR. Of about 260,000 distinct CDR3 sequences listed, around 20% are singletons. The sequenced material came from blood, either unsorted or a sorted T cell fraction (not recorded which). The receptors here all came from a male donor with ankylosing spondylitis or in good health (not recorded which).

V and J are TRBV5-1 and TRBJ2-1; D gene uncertain. Germline CDR1 SGHRS, CDR2 YFSETQ. The CDR3 sequence is 14 residues long. V was cut by 2 bases and J by 5 bases, with 11 bases left in between. This chain's CDR3 is CASSLRQPNNEQFF. The CDR3 DNA is TGCGCCAGCAGCTTAAGGCAGCCCAACAATGAGCAGTTCTTC.

V and J are TRBV20-1 and TRBJ1-2, with D maybe TRBD1 (6 bases). Between the trimmed V and J ends, which lost 0 bases and 3 bases, there was a span of 17 bases. In germline, CDR1 is DFQATT, CDR2 SNEGSKA (reference sequence). The CDR3 totals 16 residues. The CDR3 DNA reads as TGCAGTGCTAGAGATAGACGGGGGGCGCGGGACTATGGCTACACCTTC. It specifies CSARDRRGARDYGYTF.

This clonotype has only a few counts. The chain joins TRBV9 to TRBJ1-6; D uncertain. V lost 0 bases and J lost 14, with 12 bases in between. Germline loops: CDR1 SGDLS, CDR2 YYNGEE. The CDR3 covers 13 residues. CDR3 coding DNA: TGTGCCAGCAGCGTAGAGTCTGGCAAGACCCTCCACTTT. Translating it yields CASSVESGKTLHF.

This clonotype was seen many times. V and J are TRBV9 and TRBJ2-3; D ambiguous. The V gene lost 0 bases and the J gene lost 0 bases, with 11 bases spanning the gap. From germline, CDR1 is SGDLS and CDR2 YYNGEE. The CDR3 covers 16 residues. As DNA, the CDR3 is TGTGCCAGCAGCGTAGGAGGTGCCCCTAGCACAGATACGCAGTATTTT. Translation: CASSVGGAPSTDTQYF.

This clonotype has more than one count but fewer than ten. The V and J genes are TRBV12-3 or TRBV12-4 and TRBJ2-3; TRBD2 matches at 8 bases. V shed 3 bases and J 1 base; nucleotides not matched to a gene: 6. This CDR3 region has 16 residues. This CDR3 is CASSFPAGEGTDTQYF. In DNA form, the CDR3 reads TGTGCCAGCAGTTTCCCAGCGGGAGAAGGCACAGATACGCAGTATTTT.

This clonotype was picked up a small number of times. The V gene is TRBV11-2, the J gene TRBJ2-3; D is possibly TRBD1 or TRBD2 (5 bases each). CDR3 length: 14 residues. Trimming shortened V by 1 base and J by 9 bases, and 14 bases separated the two germline ends. Germline V gene data show CDR1 as SGHAT and CDR2 as FQNNGV. Here the CDR3 reads CASSLGGTYDTQYF. The CDR3 DNA follows: TGTGCCAGCAGCTTAGGGGGGACCTATGACACGCAGTATTTT.